This note documents a single T cell receptor (beta chain) sequence. The data derive from a study of blood T cell repertoires in COVID-19. Study context: Nucleic acid was either cDNA or gDNA, and it came from T cells, B-cell-depleted T cells, or PBMCs.

Symptom resolution, clearance, or two negative PCRs marked donors in Cohort 3 as recovered. Authors' methods: Estimation of nucleated cell counts relied on the amplification of reference gene primers. Profiling relied on immunoSEQ multiplex PCR, and the TCRdb table lists in-frame clones only, not all of them. The V and J calls and clone size were taken over from that table, and D and trimming were inferred from the DNA. The sample carries approximately 200,000 clones, roughly four fifths recorded once. The origin of this receptor is a man aged 40-50 years who had recovered from COVID-19. Source material: PBMCs or T cells enriched from blood (not recorded which).

For the CDR3, the DNA is TGTGCCAGCAGCTTAGGGCAGGGGGCATTTGGCTACACCTTC. Its protein product is CASSLGQGAFGYTF. This chain connects TRBV13 to TRBJ1-2; TRBD1 matches at 8 bases. Trimming removed 0 bases from V and 7 bases from J; junction bases left unmatched: 4. CDR3 size: 14 residues. CDR1 PRHDT and CDR2 FYEKMQ come from the germline V gene (reference sequence). Variable domain in full (rest from reference TRBV13 and TRBJ1-2): AAGVIQSPRHLIKEKRETATLKCYPIPRHDTVYWYQQGPGQDPQFLISFYEKMQSDKGSIPDRFSAQQFSDYHSELNMSSLELGDSALYFCASSLGQGAFGYTFGSGTRLTVV.